The 9 T cell receptor beta chains below come from one sample, sequenced in a study of graft-versus-host responses after intestinal transplantation. Antigens of these TCRs are unknown. Assay used: immunoSEQ multiplex PCR; TCRdb lists only in-frame clones, some missing. The sample yields 90,000 to 120,000 clones, 87% seen once. The material was unstimulated CD4+ T cells sorted from spleen or lymph node cells, obtained before intestinal transplant. The receptors shown here come from a human donor who received an intestinal transplant.

The genes are TRBV2 and TRBJ2-3, with a tentative D call TRBD2 (5 bases). The length of the CDR3 is 15 residues. V shed 4 bases and J shed 2 bases, with 13 bases lying between them. The germline CDR1 and CDR2 sequences are SNHLY and FYNNEI. The CDR3 reads CASSGLKNPTDTQYF. The CDR3 DNA follows: TGTGCCAGCAGTGGACTAAAAAACCCCACAGATACGCAGTATTTT.

This clone was counted between two and nine times. V is TRBV19 and J is TRBJ2-7; 9 bases are shared with TRBD1. Trimming cost V 3 bases and J 5 bases; bases outside gene matches: 8. The CDR3 covers 15 residues. Germline assignment: CDR1 LNHDA and CDR2 SQIVND (reference sequence). The CDR3 loop is CASSIGTGSRHEQYF. The CDR3 nucleotides read TGTGCCAGTAGTATCGGGACAGGGTCGAGACACGAGCAGTACTTC.

The chain combines TRBV6-5 with TRBJ2-3; 10 positions match TRBD2. Germline V gene sequence: CDR1 MNHEY, CDR2 SVGAGI. V shed 5 bases, J shed 4 bases, and the junction held 6 bases outside the gene matches. The CDR3 extends over 15 amino acids. As DNA, the CDR3 is TGTGCCAGCAGTCGAATAAGCGGGGGGGCAGATACGCAGTATTTT. Its protein product is CASSRISGGADTQYF.

J is TRBJ2-1 and V is TRBV11-3; 16 bases are shared with TRBD2. V trimming: 5 bases; J trimming: 7 bases; junction bases outside the gene matches: 5. The germline V gene encodes CDR1 SGHNT and CDR2 YENEEA. CDR3 size: 16 residues. CDR3: CASSRGTSGGGNEQFF. For the CDR3, the DNA is TGTGCCAGCAGCCGAGGGACTAGCGGGGGGGGAAATGAGCAGTTCTTC. Supplemented by reference TRBV11-3 and TRBJ2-1, the full variable domain reads EAGVVQSPRYKIIEKKQPVAFWCNPISGHNTLYWYLQNLGQGPELLIRYENEEAVDDSQLPKDRFSAERLKGVDSTLKIQPAELGDSAVYLCASSRGTSGGGNEQFFGPGTRLTVL.

The CDR3 region is CASSPPWAEETQYF. The DNA for the CDR3 is TGTGCCAGCAGCCCGCCGTGGGCAGAAGAGACCCAGTACTTC. The rearrangement links TRBV9 to TRBJ2-5, with unresolved D. Trimming stripped 4 bases from V and 3 bases from J, with 13 bases between. Per germline, CDR1 SGDLS and CDR2 YYNGEE. The CDR3 extends over 14 amino acids.

This rearrangement joins TRBV2 to TRBJ2-2; no reliable D call. CDR3 size: 13 residues. Germline lookup yields CDR1 SNHLY and CDR2 FYNNEI. V was cut by 4 bases and J by 3 bases, with 6 bases left in between. In DNA form, the CDR3 reads TGTGCCAGCAGTGCCCGGGACACCGGGGAGCTGTTTTTT. As protein: CASSARDTGELFF.

The chain recombines TRBV5-5 with TRBJ1-5; D call uncertain. This CDR3 has 14 amino acids. The ends were cut back, 1 base at V and 0 bases at J, with 5 bases in the middle. Germline V gene data show CDR1 as SGHKS and CDR2 as YYEKEE (reference sequence). CDR3 DNA: TGTGCCAGCAGCTTGTGGGATAGCAATCAGCCCCAGCATTTT. Its translation is CASSLWDSNQPQHF.

The chain couples TRBV18 to TRBJ2-7, with D tentatively TRBD2 (6 bases). The germline V gene encodes CDR1 KGHSH and CDR2 LQKENI. Between the trimmed V and J ends, which lost 4 bases and 0 bases, there was a span of 10 bases. The CDR3 totals 14 residues. CDR3 sequence (DNA): TGTGCCAGCTCACGGGGACTTACCTCCTACGAGCAGTACTTC. Protein: CASSRGLTSYEQYF.

This chain joins TRBV6-6 and TRBJ2-3, with TRBD2 identical over 8 bases. V was clipped by 2 bases and J by 6 bases; unmatched bases: 7. This CDR3 spans 15 amino acids. Germline-derived CDR1 and CDR2 are MNHNY and SVGAGI (reference sequence). For the CDR3, the DNA is TGTGCCAGCAGTTACGGCGGGGGGTTGGGGGATACGCAGTATTTT. Amino acids: CASSYGGGLGDTQYF.